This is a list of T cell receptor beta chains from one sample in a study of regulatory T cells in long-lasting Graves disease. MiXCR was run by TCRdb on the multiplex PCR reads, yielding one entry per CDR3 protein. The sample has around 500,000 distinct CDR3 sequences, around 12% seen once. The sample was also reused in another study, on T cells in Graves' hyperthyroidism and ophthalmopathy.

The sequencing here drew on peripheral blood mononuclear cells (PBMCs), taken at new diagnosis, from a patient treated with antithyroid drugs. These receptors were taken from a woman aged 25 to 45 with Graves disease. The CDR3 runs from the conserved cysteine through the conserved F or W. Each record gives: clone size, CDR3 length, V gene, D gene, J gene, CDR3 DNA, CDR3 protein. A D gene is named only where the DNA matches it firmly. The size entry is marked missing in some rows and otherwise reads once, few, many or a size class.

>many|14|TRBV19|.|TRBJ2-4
TGTGCCAGTAGTATATCAGGAGGGGGAAACATTCAGTACTTC
CASSISGGGNIQYF
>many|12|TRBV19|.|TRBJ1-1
TGTGCCAGTAGTATAGCGAAAACTGAAGCTTTCTTT
CASSIAKTEAFF
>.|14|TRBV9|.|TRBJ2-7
TGTGCCAGCAGCGTAGGCGGAGGGCTAAGCGAGCAGTACTTC
CASSVGGGLSEQYF
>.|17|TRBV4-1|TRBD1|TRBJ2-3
TGCGCCAGCAGCCAAGGGACAGGGAACTTGGGCACAGATACGCAGTATTTT
CASSQGTGNLGTDTQYF
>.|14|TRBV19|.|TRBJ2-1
TGTGCCAGTAGTATCCGTGCTGGGGGCGATGAGCAGTTCTTC
CASSIRAGGDEQFF
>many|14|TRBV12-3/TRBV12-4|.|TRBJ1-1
TGTGCCAGCAGTTTAATGCGGGGTTCCACTGAAGCTTTCTTT
CASSLMRGSTEAFF
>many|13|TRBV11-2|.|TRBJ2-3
TGTGCCAGCAGCTACGAAGGGGGGGATACGCAGTATTTT
CASSYEGGDTQYF
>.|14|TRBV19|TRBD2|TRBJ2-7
TGTGCCAGTAGTGGACTAGGAAGAGGGTACGAGCAGTACTTC
CASSGLGRGYEQYF
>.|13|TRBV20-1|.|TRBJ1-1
TGCAGTGCCAAGAGCGGGACACCCCCTGAAGCTTTCTTT
CSAKSGTPPEAFF
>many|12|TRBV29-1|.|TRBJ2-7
TGCAGCGCCAAGGAGGGATCCTACGAGCAGTACTTC
CSAKEGSYEQYF
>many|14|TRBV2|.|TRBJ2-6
TGTGCCAGCGGTTGGGCAACTGGGGCCAACGTCCTGACTTTC
CASGWATGANVLTF
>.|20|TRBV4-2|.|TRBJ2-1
TGTGCCAGCAGCCAGGCAGGGGAACGGGCGGGGACTCCGGCCTACAATGAGCAGTTCTTC
CASSQAGERAGTPAYNEQFF
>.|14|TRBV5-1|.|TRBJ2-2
TGCGCCAGCAGATCTGGACAGAACACCGGGGAGCTGTTTTTT
CASRSGQNTGELFF
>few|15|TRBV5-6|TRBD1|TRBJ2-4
TGTGCCAGCAGCTTGGCCACGACAGGGGGAAACATTCAGTACTTC
CASSLATTGGNIQYF
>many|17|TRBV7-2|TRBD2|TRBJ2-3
TGTGCCAGCAGCGTAGGACTAGCGGGAGAATTCATAGATACGCAGTATTTT
CASSVGLAGEFIDTQYF
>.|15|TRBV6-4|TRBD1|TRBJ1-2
TGTGCCAGCACTATGGAACAGGGGGCTGCCGGTGGCTACACCTTC
CASTMEQGAAGGYTF
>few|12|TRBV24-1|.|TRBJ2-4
TGTGCCACCAGTGATTTGAATGGCATTCAGTACTTC
CATSDLNGIQYF
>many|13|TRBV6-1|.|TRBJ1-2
TGTGCCAGCAACGTGGGAATCAACTATGGCTACACCTTC
CASNVGINYGYTF
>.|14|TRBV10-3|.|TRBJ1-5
TGTGCCATCAGTGAGAGAACTAGCAATCAGCCCCAGCATTTT
CAISERTSNQPQHF
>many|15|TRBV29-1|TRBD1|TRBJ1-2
TGCAGCGTTCAGGTGGGACAGGGATTTAACTATGGCTACACCTTC
CSVQVGQGFNYGYTF
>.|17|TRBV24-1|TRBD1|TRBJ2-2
TGTGCCACCAGTGATCTGGGGACAGGGGCGAACACCGGGGAGCTGTTTTTT
CATSDLGTGANTGELFF
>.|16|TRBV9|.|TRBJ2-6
TGTGCCAGCAGCGTAGGGTTTAGCTCTGGGGCCAACGTCCTGACTTTC
CASSVGFSSGANVLTF
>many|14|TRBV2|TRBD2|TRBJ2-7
TGTGCCAGCAGTGGGCGGGGGGATGACTACGAGCAGTACTTC
CASSGRGDDYEQYF
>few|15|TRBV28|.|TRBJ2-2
TGTGCCAGCAGTTTGGAGTTTCCGGTCGCCGGGGAGCTGTTTTTT
CASSLEFPVAGELFF
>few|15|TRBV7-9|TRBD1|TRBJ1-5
TGTGCCAGCAGCTCCCTCGGTAGGGGGCCTCAGCCCCAGCATTTT
CASSSLGRGPQPQHF
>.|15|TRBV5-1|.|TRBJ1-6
TGCGCCAGCAGCTTGGGGGACCTCTCCAATTCACCCCTCCACTTT
CASSLGDLSNSPLHF
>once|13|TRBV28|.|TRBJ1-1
TGTGCCAGCAGTTGGGTCAAGAACACTGAAGCTTTCTTT
CASSWVKNTEAFF
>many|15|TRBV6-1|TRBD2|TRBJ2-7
TGTGCCAGCAGTCAACTAGCGGGACTCGACTACGAGCAGTACTTC
CASSQLAGLDYEQYF
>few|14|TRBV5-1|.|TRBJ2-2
TGCGCCAGCAGCCGGTTCGACGGTACCGGGGAGCTGTTTTTT
CASSRFDGTGELFF
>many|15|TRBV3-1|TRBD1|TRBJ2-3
TGTGCCAGCAGCTATCGGACAGGGAACACAGATACGCAGTATTTT
CASSYRTGNTDTQYF
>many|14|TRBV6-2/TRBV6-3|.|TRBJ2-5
TGTGCCAGCACAAAGGGTGGCAATGGGGAGACCCAGTACTTC
CASTKGGNGETQYF
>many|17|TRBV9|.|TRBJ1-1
TGTGCCAGCAGCGCATCCACCCTAGCGGGAACGAACACTGAAGCTTTCTTT
CASSASTLAGTNTEAFF
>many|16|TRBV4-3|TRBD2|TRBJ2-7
TGCGCCAGCAGCCGCGTAACTGGCGGGAGGGCCGGGGAGCAGTACTTC
CASSRVTGGRAGEQYF
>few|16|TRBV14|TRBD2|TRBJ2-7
TGTGCCAGCAGCCCAACCGTAGCGGGAGAAACCTACGAGCAGTACTTC
CASSPTVAGETYEQYF
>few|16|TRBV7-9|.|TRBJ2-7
TGTGCCAGCAGCTACGGTCGGGACATCTCCTCCTACGAGCAGTACTTC
CASSYGRDISSYEQYF
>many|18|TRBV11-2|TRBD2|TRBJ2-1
TGTGCCAGCAGCTTAGATAAGAGGAGACTAGCGGGATTCAATGAGCAGTTCTTC
CASSLDKRRLAGFNEQFF
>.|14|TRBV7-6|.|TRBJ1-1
TGTGTCAGCAGCTTAGGAGGGATGAACACTGAAGCTTTCTTT
CVSSLGGMNTEAFF
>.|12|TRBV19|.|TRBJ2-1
TGTGCCAGTAGTCCCTCCCCTGCAAAGCAGTTCTTC
CASSPSPAKQFF
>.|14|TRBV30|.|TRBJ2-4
TGTGCCTGGAGTCCCGGGTCCTCAAGGGACATTCAGTACTTC
CAWSPGSSRDIQYF
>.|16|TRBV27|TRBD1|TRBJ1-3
TGTGCCAGCAGTTTCGGACAGGTCCTCTCTGGAAACACCATATATTTT
CASSFGQVLSGNTIYF
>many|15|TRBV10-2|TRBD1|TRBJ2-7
TGCGCCAGCAGTGTGATAGGACAGGGGGCCTACGAGCAGTACTTC
CASSVIGQGAYEQYF
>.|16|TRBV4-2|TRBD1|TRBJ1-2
TGTGCCAGCAGCCGGAAAAGGGACAGCACTAACTATGGCTACACCTTC
CASSRKRDSTNYGYTF
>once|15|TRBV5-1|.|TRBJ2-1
TGCGCCAGCAGCTTGGGACGGGACCCTAAAAATGAGCAGTTCTTC
CASSLGRDPKNEQFF
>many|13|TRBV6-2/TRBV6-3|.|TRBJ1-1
TGTGCCAGCAGTGACTGGTGGGGCACTGAAGCTTTCTTT
CASSDWWGTEAFF
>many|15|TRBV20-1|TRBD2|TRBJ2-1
TGCAGTGCTACCATAGCGGGAGAGGACTACAATGAGCAGTTCTTC
CSATIAGEDYNEQFF
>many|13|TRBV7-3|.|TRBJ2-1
TGTGCCAGCAGCTTAAGTGAGGGGAATGAGCAGTTCTTC
CASSLSEGNEQFF
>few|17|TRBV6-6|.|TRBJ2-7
TGTGCCAGCAGTTACTCGACGGAGGGACGGAGCTCCTACGAGCAGTACTTC
CASSYSTEGRSSYEQYF
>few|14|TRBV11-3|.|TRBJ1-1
TGTGCCAGCAGCTCCCCTCGGCGGGGGCGAGGCGCTTTCTTT
CASSSPRRGRGAFF
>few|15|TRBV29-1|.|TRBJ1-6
TGCAGCGTCTTGACAGCTTCTGACTATAATTCACCCCTCCACTTT
CSVLTASDYNSPLHF
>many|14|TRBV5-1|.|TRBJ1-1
TGCGCCAGCAGCTTGGTCGCGGGTTACACTGAAGCTTTCTTT
CASSLVAGYTEAFF
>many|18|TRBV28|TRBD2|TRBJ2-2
TGTGCCTGCCATCGAGAACTAGCGGGAGTAGGAGGTCCCGGGGAGCTGTTTTTT
CACHRELAGVGGPGELFF
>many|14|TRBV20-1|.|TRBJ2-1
TGCAGTGCTCAGAGAGGCGGCTCCTACAATGAGCAGTTCTTC
CSAQRGGSYNEQFF